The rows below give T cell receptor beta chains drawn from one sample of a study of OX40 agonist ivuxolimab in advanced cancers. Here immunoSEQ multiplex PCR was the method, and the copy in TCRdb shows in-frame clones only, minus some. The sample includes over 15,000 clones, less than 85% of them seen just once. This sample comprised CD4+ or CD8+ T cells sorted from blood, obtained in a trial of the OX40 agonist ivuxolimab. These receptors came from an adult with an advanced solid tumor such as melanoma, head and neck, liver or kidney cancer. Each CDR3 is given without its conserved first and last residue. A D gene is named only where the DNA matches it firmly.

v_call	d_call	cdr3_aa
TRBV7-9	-	ASSLGGHTEAF
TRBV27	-	ASSAGQHVGELF
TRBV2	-	ASSENAGRVSDTQY
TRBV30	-	AWNTGNDYGYT
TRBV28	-	ASSFGGNEQY
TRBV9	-	ASSGNELF
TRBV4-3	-	ASSHGPGINSPLH
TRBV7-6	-	ASSFGGNTEAF
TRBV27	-	ASSLVGNEQY
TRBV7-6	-	ASSLTGMTNTEAF
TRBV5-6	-	ASSTIMDGEEKSPLH
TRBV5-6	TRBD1	ASSPGQGNYGYT
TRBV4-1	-	ASSQGGGQETQY
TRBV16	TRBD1	ASSLGGHEQF
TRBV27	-	ASSLQAWAGIHGYT
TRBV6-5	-	ASSWIRNGNSPLH
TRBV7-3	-	ASSQWGGTDTQY
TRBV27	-	ASSLENTGELF
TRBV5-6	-	ASSSTGNEQF
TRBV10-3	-	AISPTGSGELF
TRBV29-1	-	SVVLSGANVLT
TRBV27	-	ASSFPFGDLF
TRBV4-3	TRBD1	ASSSDRGKTQY
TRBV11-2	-	ASSSPGVLGSYEQY
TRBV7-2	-	ASSSDRGWANEKLF
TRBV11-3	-	ASSLEYSPLH
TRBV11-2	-	ASSPYRDGKEKLF
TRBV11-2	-	ASSWDTNTGELF
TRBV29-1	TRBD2	SVVGGVLSKFYNEQF
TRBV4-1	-	ASSTGWTLNTEAF
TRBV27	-	ASSSVLWRQGTGPAGYT
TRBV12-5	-	ASGLGPLDGYT